The entry below describes one T cell receptor beta chain. Germline V gene lookup returns CDR1 LNHDA and CDR2 SQIVND (reference sequence). The CDR3 covers 12 residues. The trim removed 6 bases at V and 6 bases at J, leaving 0 bases unmatched. TCRdb re-called the RT-PCR reads through MiXCR, storing one row per CDR3 protein. The sample has 550,000 to 750,000 distinct CDR3 sequences, around 14% seen once; the top ten hold 3.6%. The sequence was collected from a female donor in good health, serving as a healthy control. This chain links TRBV19 with TRBJ1-1; 11 bases line up with TRBD1. The sequencing input was memory CD4+ T cells from blood. The CDR3 sequence is CASRGQGAEAFF. In nucleotides, the CDR3 is TGTGCCAGTAGGGGACAGGGGGCTGAAGCTTTCTTT.